The clone carrying this T cell receptor beta chain was counted a single time. Antigen unknown. The CDR3 is made up of 13 amino acids. Between the trimmed V and J ends, which lost 6 bases and 3 bases, there was a span of 12 bases. The germline CDR1 and CDR2 sequences are MDHEN and SYDVKM. TCRdb's table, derived via immunoSEQ multiplex PCR, lists solely in-frame clones and lacks some. This sample has about 2.4 million clones, with roughly 93% found just once. This record comes from a study of shared clonotypes between healthy human individuals. Overall study results and limits: The four-donor shared clonotypes exceeded non-shared clonotypes in generation probability, with non-shared ones scoring lower.

This receptor was identified in a man aged 18 to 30 in good health. Some clones in this sample may be carry-over from other donors' samples. This chain links TRBV28 with TRBJ2-7; D uncertain. Sequenced: naive CD4+ T cells from PBMCs. The subset: CD45RA+ positively selected. CDR3 coding DNA: TGTGCCAGCAGGATAGGTCTCCGCTACGAGCAGTACTTC. It encodes CASRIGLRYEQYF.